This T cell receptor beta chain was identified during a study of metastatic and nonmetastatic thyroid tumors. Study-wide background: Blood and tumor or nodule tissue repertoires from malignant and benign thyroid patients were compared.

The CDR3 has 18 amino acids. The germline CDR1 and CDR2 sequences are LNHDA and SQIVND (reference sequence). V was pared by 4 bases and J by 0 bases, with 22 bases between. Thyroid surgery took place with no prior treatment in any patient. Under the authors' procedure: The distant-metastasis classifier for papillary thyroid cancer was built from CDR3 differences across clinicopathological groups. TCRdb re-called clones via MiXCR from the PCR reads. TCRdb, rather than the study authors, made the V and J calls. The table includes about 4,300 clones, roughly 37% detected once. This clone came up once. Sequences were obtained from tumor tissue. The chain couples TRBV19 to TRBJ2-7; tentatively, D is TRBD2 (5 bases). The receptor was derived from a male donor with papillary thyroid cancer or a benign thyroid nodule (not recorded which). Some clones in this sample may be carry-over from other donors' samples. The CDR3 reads CASSTRSSGDPSSYEQYF. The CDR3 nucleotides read TGTGCCAGTAGTACCAGGTCCAGCGGAGACCCCAGCTCCTACGAGCAGTACTTC.